The 22 T cell receptor beta chains below were found in one sample sequenced in a study of cytomegalovirus exposure and HLA in healthy donors. 13 Jbeta primers and 60 Vbeta primers were used for the PCR. Only in-frame clones appear in the TCRdb table, and some are missing; sequencing was by immunoSEQ multiplex PCR. This table has about 130,000 clones, 80% to 90% appearing once. The sequenced sample consisted of PBMCs. These receptors all stem from a woman in her twenties or thirties in good health and CMV-seronegative.

The chain carries TRBV6-1 and TRBJ2-3, with D perhaps matching TRBD1 (6 bases). The CDR3 sequence is 13 residues long. Germline CDR1 is MNHNS and CDR2 is SASEGT. Trimming cost V 8 bases and J 3 bases, with 12 bases left between them. The CDR3 DNA sequence: TGTGCCAGCTATCGGCAGGGGACAGATACGCAGTATTTT. This sequence encodes CASYRQGTDTQYF.

This clone was detected only a few times. The V and J genes are TRBV27 and TRBJ1-6, with D possibly matching TRBD1 (5 bases). Germline lookup yields CDR1 MNHEY and CDR2 SMNVEV (reference sequence). V was trimmed by 7 bases and J by 0 bases, leaving 13 bases between them. The CDR3 is made up of 16 amino acids. The CDR3 loop reads CASNPTASSYNSPLHF. Written as DNA, the CDR3 is TGTGCCAGCAACCCGACAGCGAGCTCCTATAATTCACCCCTCCACTTT.

CDR3 sequence reads: CASTNSLPTSGVYEQYF. CDR3 bases: TGCGCCAGCACTAACAGTTTACCGACTAGCGGAGTCTACGAGCAGTACTTC. The J gene is TRBJ2-7, the V gene TRBV5-1; the match to TRBD2 covers 9 bases. This CDR3 comprises 17 residues. CDR1 is SGHRS and CDR2 is YFSETQ in the germline V gene. Germline trimming cut 6 bases from V and 3 bases from J; bases unmatched to any gene: 16.

The V and J genes are TRBV27 and TRBJ2-1; TRBD2 agrees at 11 bases. Trimming took 4 bases from V and 5 from J; bases not matched to a gene: 10. Germline V lookup: CDR1 MNHEY, CDR2 SMNVEV (reference sequence). This CDR3 has 17 residues. CDR3 bases: TGTGCCAGCAGTTCAAACTTAGCGGGAGGGTTCCACAATGAGCAGTTCTTC. Amino acids: CASSSNLAGGFHNEQFF.

The chain has TRBV7-3 and TRBJ2-3; 9 bases agree with TRBD2. This CDR3 is 15 amino acids long. CDR1 and CDR2 (germline): SGHTA, FQGTGA. V lost 4 bases, J lost 5 bases, and 7 bases stayed unmatched. The CDR3 loop reads CASSSSGTVGDTQYF. CDR3 in DNA: TGTGCCAGCAGCTCTAGCGGGACGGTGGGAGATACGCAGTATTTT.

The V gene is TRBV4-2, the J gene TRBJ2-1, with 8 nucleotides matching TRBD2. Trimming cost V 6 bases and J 4 bases; bases outside gene matches: 11. This CDR3 comprises 16 residues. Germline loops: CDR1 LGHNA, CDR2 YNFKEQ. The CDR3 DNA sequence: TGTGCCAGCAGTTCCAACGGGAGGGGAAGTTACAATGAGCAGTTCTTC. Translating it yields CASSSNGRGSYNEQFF.

The V call is TRBV11-3, the J call TRBJ1-1; the D is unclear. With 2 bases removed from V and 7 bases from J, the gap between germline ends came to 8 bases. CDR3 length: 12 residues. CDR1 and CDR2 from the germline V gene are SGHNT and YENEEA. The CDR3 DNA sequence: TGTGCCAGCAGCTTAACGGCGGGTGAAGCTTTCTTT. The encoded protein is CASSLTAGEAFF.

This clone was counted a few times. The chain recombines TRBV2 with TRBJ2-1; 8 nucleotides match TRBD2. Germline CDR1 reads SNHLY; CDR2 reads FYNNEI. J gave up 4 bases and V 0 bases, and 2 bases lay outside the gene matches. There are 15 residues in the CDR3. This chain's CDR3 is CASSEARGGYNEQFF. DNA for the CDR3: TGTGCCAGCAGTGAAGCTCGGGGGGGATACAATGAGCAGTTCTTC.

The V call is TRBV4-1, the J call TRBJ1-1; TRBD1 matches 7 bases. This CDR3 has 14 amino acids. CDR1 is MGHRA and CDR2 is YSYEKL in the germline V gene. V lost 1 base to trimming and J lost 10 bases; unmatched junction nucleotides: 9. The CDR3 here is CASSQGPFSGGAFF. The CDR3 DNA reads as TGCGCCAGCAGCCAAGGCCCCTTTTCAGGGGGAGCTTTCTTT.

The chain is built from TRBV4-1 and TRBJ1-4; 7 positions agree with TRBD1. CDR3 length equals 14 residues. CDR1 MGHRA and CDR2 YSYEKL come from the germline V gene. The V and J ends lost 4 bases and 8 bases, in that order; junction bases with no gene match: 7. Here the CDR3 DNA reads TGCGCCAGCAGCCCGACAGGGATTAAGGAAAAACTGTTTTTT. Its translation is CASSPTGIKEKLFF.

CDR3 region: CASSPRDSPYNEQFF. In DNA form, the CDR3 reads TGTGCCAGCAGCCCACGGGACTCGCCCTACAATGAGCAGTTCTTC. V is TRBV11-2 and J is TRBJ2-1; possibly TRBD2 for D (6 bases). The ends were cut back, 5 bases at V and 2 bases at J, with 13 bases in the middle. The CDR3 has 15 residues. Germline V gives CDR1 SGHAT, CDR2 FQNNGV.

The rearrangement uses TRBV4-2 and TRBJ2-7, with D perhaps matching TRBD2 (5 bases). The CDR3 length is 14 residues. The V end was cut by 0 bases, the J end by 6 bases, with 12 bases between. CDR1 LGHNA and CDR2 YNFKEQ come from the germline V gene. Here the CDR3 DNA reads TGTGCCAGCAGCCAAGAGACTATGGTCGGCGAGCAGTACTTC. It is translated as CASSQETMVGEQYF.

The V call is TRBV4-1, the J call TRBJ2-6, with D uncertain. The CDR3 totals 15 residues. Germline CDR1 and CDR2: MGHRA and YSYEKL. The V and J ends lost 1 base and 1 base respectively, with 5 bases between them. As DNA, the CDR3 is TGCGCCAGCAGCCAAGGACAATCTGGGGCCAACGTCCTGACTTTC. Translated: CASSQGQSGANVLTF.

The rearrangement joins TRBV6-6 to TRBJ1-4; no clear D. CDR3 length equals 15 residues. CDR1 is MNHNY, CDR2 SVGAGI, per germline (reference sequence). V was clipped by 4 bases and J by 1 base, with 10 bases between them. The CDR3 nucleotides are TGTGCCAGCAGTTCCACACAGAAAACTAATGAAAAACTGTTTTTT. As protein: CASSSTQKTNEKLFF.

CDR3 sequence: CASTQRGNTEAFF. CDR3 coding DNA: TGTGCCAGCACCCAAAGAGGGAACACTGAAGCTTTCTTT. J is TRBJ1-1 and V is TRBV27, with D hard to call. V dropped 7 bases and J dropped 1 base, with 10 bases sitting between them. Germline lookup yields CDR1 MNHEY and CDR2 SMNVEV (reference sequence). There are 13 residues in the CDR3.

The chain combines TRBV6-5 with TRBJ1-2; 7 bases map to TRBD1. The CDR3 sequence is 14 residues long. CDR1 and CDR2 from the germline V gene are MNHEY and SVGAGI. With 3 bases clipped from V and 8 bases from J, the junction kept 9 bases outside the gene matches. In nucleotides, the CDR3 is TGTGCCAGCAGTTATTGGGGCGGACAGGACGGCTACACCTTC. This gives the protein CASSYWGGQDGYTF.

This chain uses TRBV29-1 with TRBJ1-1; D perhaps matches TRBD1 (5 bases). V lost 6 bases, J lost 0 bases, and 11 bases lay in between. Germline V CDR1 and CDR2: SQVTM, ANQGSEA. The CDR3 is made up of 13 amino acids. CDR3 sequence: CSVGGVLNTEAFF. The CDR3 nucleotides read TGCAGCGTCGGGGGGGTCCTGAACACTGAAGCTTTCTTT.

The chain couples TRBV19 to TRBJ2-2, with D unclear. V gave up 3 bases and J gave up 2 bases, with 10 bases separating them. The CDR3 totals 15 residues. In germline, CDR1 is LNHDA, CDR2 SQIVND (reference sequence). Written as DNA, the CDR3 is TGTGCCAGTAGTATTGTTCTATCAAACACCGGGGAGCTGTTTTTT. As protein: CASSIVLSNTGELFF.

The chain links TRBV5-8 to TRBJ2-2, with a weak D call TRBD2 (5 bases). Deletions cut 0 bases from V and 6 bases from J, with 15 bases between. The CDR3 loop spans 16 amino acids. Germline V lookup: CDR1 SGHTS, CDR2 YDEGEE. The CDR3 DNA reads TGTGCCAGCAGCTTGGCGGGAATACTTACCGCCGGGGAGCTGTTTTTT. This translates into CASSLAGILTAGELFF.

The rearrangement joins TRBV14 to TRBJ2-5; a possible D gene is TRBD1 (5 bases). Germline V gives CDR1 SGHDN, CDR2 FVKESK. V lost 0 bases, J lost 9 bases, and 5 bases lay in between. The CDR3 consists of 11 residues. The CDR3 DNA sequence: TGTGCCAGCAGCCAAGAAGGGGCCCAGTACTTC. It codes for CASSQEGAQYF.

This clone was recorded a few times. The chain combines TRBV4-3 with TRBJ1-3; no clear D. CDR3 size: 17 residues. Germline CDR1 LGHNA, CDR2 YSLEER. V dropped 2 bases and J dropped 7 bases, with 21 bases sitting between them. CDR3 bases: TGCGCCAGCAGCCAATCAGTTCGAGCGGGTGAGCGGAACACCATATATTTT. Its protein product is CASSQSVRAGERNTIYF.

V usage is TRBV15 and J usage is TRBJ2-7; TRBD2 matches at 9 bases. The CDR3 has 17 residues. Germline values: CDR1 LNHNV, CDR2 YYDKDF (reference sequence). Trimming cost V 6 bases and J 2 bases; bases outside gene matches: 14. CDR3 coding DNA: TGTGCCACCAGAGGGGAGGCGGGAGGGCCCCCCCCCTACGAGCAGTACTTC. Protein: CATRGEAGGPPPYEQYF.